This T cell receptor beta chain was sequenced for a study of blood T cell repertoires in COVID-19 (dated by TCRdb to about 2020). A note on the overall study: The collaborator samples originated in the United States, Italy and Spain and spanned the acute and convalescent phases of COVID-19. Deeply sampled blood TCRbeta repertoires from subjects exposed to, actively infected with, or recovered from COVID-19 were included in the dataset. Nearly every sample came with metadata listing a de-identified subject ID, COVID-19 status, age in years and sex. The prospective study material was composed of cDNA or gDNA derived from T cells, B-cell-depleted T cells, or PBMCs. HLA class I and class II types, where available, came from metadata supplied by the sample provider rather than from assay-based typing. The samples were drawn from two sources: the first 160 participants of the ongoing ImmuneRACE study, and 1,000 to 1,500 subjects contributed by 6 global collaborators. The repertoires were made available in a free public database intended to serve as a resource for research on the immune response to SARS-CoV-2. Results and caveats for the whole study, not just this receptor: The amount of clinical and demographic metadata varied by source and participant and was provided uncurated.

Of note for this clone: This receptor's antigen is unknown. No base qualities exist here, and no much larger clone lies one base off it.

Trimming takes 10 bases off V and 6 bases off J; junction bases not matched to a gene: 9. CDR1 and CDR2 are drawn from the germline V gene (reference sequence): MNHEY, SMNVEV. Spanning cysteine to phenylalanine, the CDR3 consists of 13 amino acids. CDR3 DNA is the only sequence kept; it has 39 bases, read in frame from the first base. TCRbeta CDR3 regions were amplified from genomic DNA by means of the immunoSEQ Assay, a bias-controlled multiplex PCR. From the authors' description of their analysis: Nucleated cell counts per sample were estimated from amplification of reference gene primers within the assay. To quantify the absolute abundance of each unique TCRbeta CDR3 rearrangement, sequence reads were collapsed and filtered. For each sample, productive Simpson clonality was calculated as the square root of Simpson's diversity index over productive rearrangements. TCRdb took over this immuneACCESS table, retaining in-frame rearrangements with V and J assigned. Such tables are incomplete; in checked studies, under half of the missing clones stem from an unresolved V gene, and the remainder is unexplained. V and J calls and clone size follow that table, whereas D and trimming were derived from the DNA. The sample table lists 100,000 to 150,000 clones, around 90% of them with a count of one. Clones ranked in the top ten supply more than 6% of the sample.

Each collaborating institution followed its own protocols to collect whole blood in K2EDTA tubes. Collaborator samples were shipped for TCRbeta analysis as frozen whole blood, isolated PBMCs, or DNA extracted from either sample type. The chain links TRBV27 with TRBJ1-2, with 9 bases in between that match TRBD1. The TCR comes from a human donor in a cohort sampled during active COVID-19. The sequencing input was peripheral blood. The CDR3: CATARGQGHGYTF. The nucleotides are TGTGCCACCGCAAGGGGACAGGGCCATGGCTACACCTTC.